This TCR beta chain derives from a study of blood T cell repertoires in COVID-19 (TCRdb year 2020). Regarding the complete study: Collaborator samples came from the United States, Italy and Spain and covered acute and convalescent phases of COVID-19. The repertoires were released in a freely available public database meant as a resource for research on the immune response to SARS-CoV-2. Sample metadata almost always included a de-identified subject ID, COVID-19 status, age in years and sex. The material from the prospective study consisted of cDNA or gDNA derived from T cells, B-cell-depleted T cells, or PBMCs. Subjects who had been exposed to COVID-19, were actively infected with it, or had recovered from it provided the deeply sampled blood TCRbeta repertoires that made up the dataset. The samples were drawn from two sources: the first 160 participants of the ongoing ImmuneRACE study, and approximately 1,300 subjects contributed by 6 global collaborators. Where available, HLA class I and class II types were obtained from metadata supplied by the sample provider rather than from assay-based typing. Results and caveats for the whole study, not just this receptor: The amount of clinical and demographic metadata varied by source and participant and was provided uncurated.

CDR1 and CDR2 are read off the germline V gene as MNHEY and SVGAGI. The CDR3 starts with the cysteine, ends with the phenylalanine, and has 13 residues. Kept here is only the CDR3 DNA, which spans 39 bases and is read in frame from base 1. Ends trimmed: V by 8 bases, J by 6 bases; bases unmatched to a gene: 5. Each collaborating institution followed its own protocols to collect whole blood in K2EDTA tubes. For TCRbeta analysis, collaborators shipped samples as frozen whole blood, isolated PBMCs, or DNA extracted from either of those sample types. The immunoSEQ Assay, a bias-controlled multiplex PCR, was used to amplify TCRbeta CDR3 regions from genomic DNA. The authors processed their data as follows. The number of nucleated cells in each sample was estimated by amplification of reference gene primers within the assay. Sequence reads were collapsed and filtered to measure the absolute abundance of every unique TCRbeta CDR3 rearrangement. Productive Simpson clonality was computed per sample as the square root of Simpson's diversity index over productive rearrangements. This is the immuneACCESS table as TCRdb keeps it, with only in-frame sequences that have V and J called. A part of the clones is gone; compared with another copy, unresolved V genes explain less than half, and the rest is unexplained. V, J and clone size derive from that table, while D and trimming were established from the DNA sequence. The sample table holds roughly 42,000 clones, of which around 83% were seen once. The ten largest account for under 15% of the sample.

A remark on this clone: The target of this receptor is not known. Base qualities are not recorded, but no much larger clone differs from it by a single base.

The receptor was isolated from a woman aged 70-85 years in a cohort sampled during active COVID-19. In this chain, TRBV6-5 is recombined with TRBJ2-1, and TRBD2 matches 9 of the central bases. The specimen was peripheral blood. The CDR3 protein sequence reads: CASALAGINEQFF. At the DNA level, the sequence is TGTGCCAGCGCCCTAGCGGGGATCAATGAGCAGTTCTTC.